This TCR beta chain stems from a study of human T cells and chemical hapten exposure. Background on the study: From small differences in pooled library volume came most of the variation in per-sample TCR yields.

Time point of the sample: healthy volunteer bleed at 2 weeks. Unfractionated whole blood was the source from which total RNA was extracted. Whole-study findings and limits: TCRs above 1 in 1000 frequency stayed constant with DPC sensitization.

Individual cDNA molecules each carried unique molecular identifiers attached by the library. Per the original data handling: There were a median of approximately 88,000 TCRs per sample, with a range from roughly 20,000 to 700,000. MiXCR was run by TCRdb on the RACE reads, yielding one entry per CDR3 protein. These V and J calls derive from TCRdb rather than the authors' analysis. The sample yields tens of thousands of distinct CDR3 sequences, approximately 4.7% seen once. This clonotype has at least ten counts. Its cognate antigen is unknown. The sequence derives from a female donor in good health. Some clones in this sample may be carry-over from other donors' samples. Sequenced: whole blood.

The CDR3 loop is CSARPAGAREEQFF. The CDR3 coding sequence is TGCAGTGCTAGACCCGCGGGGGCTAGGGAGGAGCAGTTCTTC. This chain links TRBV20-1 with TRBJ2-1; weak D call: TRBD2 (7 bases). Germline lookup yields CDR1 DFQATT and CDR2 SNEGSKA (reference sequence). The CDR3 is 14 residues long. Trimming took off 2 bases at V and 10 bases at J, with 18 bases between the two ends.